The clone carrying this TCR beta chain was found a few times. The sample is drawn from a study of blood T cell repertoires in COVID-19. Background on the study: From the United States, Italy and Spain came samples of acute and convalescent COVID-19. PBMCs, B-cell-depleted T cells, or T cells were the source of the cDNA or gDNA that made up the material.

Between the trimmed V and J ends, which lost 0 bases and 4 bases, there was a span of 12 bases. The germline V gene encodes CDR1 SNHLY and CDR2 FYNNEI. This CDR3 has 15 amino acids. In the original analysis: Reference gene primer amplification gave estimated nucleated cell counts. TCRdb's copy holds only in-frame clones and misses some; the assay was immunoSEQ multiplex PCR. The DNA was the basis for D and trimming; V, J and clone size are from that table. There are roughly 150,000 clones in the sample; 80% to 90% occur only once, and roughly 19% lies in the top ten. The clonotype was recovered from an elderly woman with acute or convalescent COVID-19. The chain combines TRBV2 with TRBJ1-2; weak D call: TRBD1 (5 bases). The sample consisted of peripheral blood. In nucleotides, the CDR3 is TGTGCCAGCAGTGAAGCCAGGGCCACCACCTATGGCTACACCTTC. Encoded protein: CASSEARATTYGYTF. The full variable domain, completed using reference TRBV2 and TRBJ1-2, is EPEVTQTPSHQVTQMGQEVILRCVPISNHLYFYWYRQILGQKVEFLVSFYNNEISEKSEIFDDQFSVERPDGSNFTLKIRSTKLEDSAMYFCASSEARATTYGYTFGSGTRLTVV.